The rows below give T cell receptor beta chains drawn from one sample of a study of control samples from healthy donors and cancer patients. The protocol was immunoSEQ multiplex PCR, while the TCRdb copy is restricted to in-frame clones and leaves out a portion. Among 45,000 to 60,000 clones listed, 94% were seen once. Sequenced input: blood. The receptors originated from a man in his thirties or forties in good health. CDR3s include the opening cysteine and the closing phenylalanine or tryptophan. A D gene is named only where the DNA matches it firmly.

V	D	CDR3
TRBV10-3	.	CAISDIGSTEAFF
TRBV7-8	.	CASSLAGGPGETQYF
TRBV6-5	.	CASSYSWGQPQHF
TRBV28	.	CASITGRGGGYTF
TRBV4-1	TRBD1	CASSASTGSIRPQHF
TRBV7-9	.	CASSPGAARETQYF
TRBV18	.	CASSPRGGDNNEQFF
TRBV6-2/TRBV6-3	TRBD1	CASSYQGGYSGNTIYF
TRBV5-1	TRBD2	CASSFPRTSGRQTYNEQFF
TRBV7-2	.	CASTYRAGNEQFF
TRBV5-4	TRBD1	CASSLGGQGSYGYTF
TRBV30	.	CAWSREFNGYTF
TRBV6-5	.	CASDDGRRGTEAFF
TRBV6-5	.	CASTQFASGGIPLHF
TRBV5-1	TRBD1	CASSLVRGTGANTEAFF
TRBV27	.	CASSMTGLNTEAFF
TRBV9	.	CASSPQGAAGNTIYF
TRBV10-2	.	CATSEASGNTIYF
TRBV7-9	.	CASSLAETEDSYGYTF
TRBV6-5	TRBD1	CASRGTGTEAFF
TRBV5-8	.	CASSFDIYGYTF
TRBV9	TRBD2	CASSIPAGGPTGELFF
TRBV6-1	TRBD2	CASSETSGIVNEQFF
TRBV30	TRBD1	CAWDRDNSPLHF